Sequencing of this T cell receptor beta chain was carried out in a study of blood T cell repertoires in COVID-19 (dated by TCRdb to 2020 to 2021). Study-wide context: Samples covering the acute and convalescent phases of COVID-19 were provided by collaborators in the United States, Italy and Spain. Samples came from the ongoing ImmuneRACE study (first 160 participants) plus 1,254 subjects from 6 global collaborators. The material from the prospective study consisted of cDNA or gDNA derived from T cells, B-cell-depleted T cells, or PBMCs. A freely available public database, intended as a resource for researchers studying the immune response to SARS-CoV-2, is where the repertoires were released. Where HLA class I and class II types were available, the types were taken from metadata supplied by the sample provider, not from assay-based typing. The sample metadata nearly always contained a de-identified subject ID, COVID-19 status, age in years and sex. The dataset comprised deeply sampled blood TCRbeta repertoires from subjects exposed to, actively infected with, or recovered from COVID-19. The investigation overall reported the following: The quantity of clinical and demographic metadata differed by source and by participant and was supplied without curation.

In the germline V gene, CDR1 corresponds to SGHTA and CDR2 to FQGNSA. The CDR3 contains 15 residues, cysteine and phenylalanine counted. Here the CDR3 DNA is all that survives: 45 bases in frame from base 1. The germline V end is reduced by 5 bases and the J end by 1 base; junction bases left unmatched: 5. TCRbeta CDR3 regions were amplified from genomic DNA using the immunoSEQ Assay, a bias-controlled multiplex PCR. From the authors' description of their analysis: Within the assay, amplification of reference gene primers was used to estimate how many nucleated cells each sample contained. Sequence reads were collapsed and filtered to measure the absolute abundance of every unique TCRbeta CDR3 rearrangement. For each sample, productive Simpson clonality was calculated by taking the square root of Simpson's diversity index across productive rearrangements. The clones in this table, taken by TCRdb from immuneACCESS, are in-frame only. Not every clone is retained; where verified, under half of the shortfall comes from an unresolved V gene, and the cause of the rest is unknown. The V and J calls and the clone size are those of that table, but D and trimming were determined from the DNA. The sample table holds roughly 35,000 clones, of which 75% to 90% were seen once. Jointly, the top ten make up 11% to 15% of the sample.

The collaborating institutions used their own protocols to collect whole blood in K2EDTA tubes. For TCRbeta analysis, collaborators shipped samples in one of three forms: frozen whole blood, isolated PBMCs, or DNA extracted from either of those sample types. With regard to this clone: There is no known antigen for this receptor. No base-level quality is on record; no much larger clone is a single base apart.

The chain couples TRBV7-2 to TRBJ2-7, with 10 central nucleotides matching TRBD1. Specimen: peripheral blood. The origin of this receptor is a man aged 55 to 70 with active COVID-19. In nucleotides, the sequence is TGTGCCAGCAGCCACGGGGACAGGGGATCCTACGAGCAGTACTTC. It translates to CASSHGDRGSYEQYF.